This T cell receptor (delta chain) was profiled in a study of γδ T cells in repeated Plasmodium falciparum infection. Gammadelta T cells were flow-sorted from PBMC into Vgamma9/Vdelta2+ and Vdelta2-negative populations for bulk analysis. TCRdb fed the multiplex PCR reads into CATT to redo clone calling. The sample includes more than 45,000 delta-chain clones, over 1.5% of them seen just once. This CDR3 has 21 amino acids. The germline gives CDR1 TSWWSYY, CDR2 QGS. V was clipped by 5 bases and J by 0 bases, with 31 bases between them. This clone was observed a handful of times. This DNA's translation differs at residue 12 from TCRdb's protein, which comes from a much larger clone; a read error is likely, and the protein shown is translated from the DNA.

The TCR sequence derives from a pool of human donors (malaria-infected and uninfected, not separated). The chain links TRDV1 to TRDJ1, with a weak D call TRDD3 (7 bases). Source material: gamma-delta T cells from blood. CDR3 sequence reads: CALGSPPGKYGTGADTDKLIF. CDR3 DNA sequence: TGTGCTCTTGGGTCCCCTCCAGGGAAATACGGTACTGGGGCCGACACCGATAAACTCATCTTT.